Sequencing of this TCR beta chain was carried out in a study of T cells in Graves' hyperthyroidism and ophthalmopathy. Study results and caveats: The model forecast ophthalmopathy, anticipating it by a median around 6.5 months before onset.

TCR beta CDR3 sequences were amplified from RNA transcripts. HTBI primers were employed in a first-round RT-PCR of the TCR CDR3. TCRdb analysed the multiplex PCR reads with MiXCR anew, one entry per CDR3 protein. Of about 400,000 distinct CDR3 sequences in the sample, approximately 14% were seen once. This CDR3 region has 13 residues. The V and J ends lost 1 base and 4 bases respectively, with 3 bases between them. CDR1 is KGHDR, CDR2 SFDVKD, per germline. The definition of stable Graves' hyperthyroidism was no ophthalmopathy progression within 18 months. The source of the PBMCs was 10 ml of fresh peripheral blood. This clonotype was recorded at least ten times. Its antigen is unknown.

Sequencing was done on a sample of blood. The sequence came from a woman younger than 35 with Graves' hyperthyroidism. V and J are TRBV24-1 and TRBJ2-2; D is unresolved. This CDR3 reads CATSDLVTGELFF. In DNA form, the CDR3 reads TGTGCCACCAGTGATTTAGTCACCGGGGAGCTGTTTTTT.